One TCR beta chain is described in this entry. Its antigen is unknown. The source of the sample is a study of cytomegalovirus exposure and HLA in healthy donors. Notes on the study in general: In a later analysis, a genetic analysis reported fewer productive-TCR N-insertions in an Asian-associated ancestry cluster than the cohort average. A few chains tied to CMV proved CMV antigen-specific in vitro.

Primers for the PCR totalled 60 Vbeta and 13 Jbeta. The method was immunoSEQ multiplex PCR; TCRdb's version includes in-frame clones alone and lacks a portion of them. The sample includes around 91,000 clones, around 80% of them seen just once. V was clipped by 8 bases and J by 11 bases; unmatched bases: 14. Germline V gene sequence: CDR1 MNHEY, CDR2 SVGAGI. The CDR3 loop spans 13 amino acids. The chain is built from TRBV6-5 and TRBJ1-1; TRBD1 matches at 7 bases. The TCR comes from a male donor in good health and CMV-seropositive. Input material: PBMCs. The CDR3 is CASHMEGAGGAFF. DNA of the CDR3: TGTGCCAGCCACATGGAGGGGGCGGGTGGCGCTTTCTTT.